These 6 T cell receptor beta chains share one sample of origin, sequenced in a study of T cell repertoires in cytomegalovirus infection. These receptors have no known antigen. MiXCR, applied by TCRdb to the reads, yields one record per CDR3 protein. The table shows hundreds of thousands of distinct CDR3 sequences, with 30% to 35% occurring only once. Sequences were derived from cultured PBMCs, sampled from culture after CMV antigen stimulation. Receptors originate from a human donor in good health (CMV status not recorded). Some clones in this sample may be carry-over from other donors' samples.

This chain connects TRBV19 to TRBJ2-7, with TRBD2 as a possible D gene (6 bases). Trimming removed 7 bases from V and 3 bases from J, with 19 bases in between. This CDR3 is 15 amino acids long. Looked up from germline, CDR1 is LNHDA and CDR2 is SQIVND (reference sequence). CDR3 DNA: TGTGCCAGTACCATAGCCAGCTGGGGAGGCTACGAGCAGTACTTC. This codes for CASTIASWGGYEQYF. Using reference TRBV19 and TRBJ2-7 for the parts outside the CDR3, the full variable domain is DGGITQSPKYLFRKEGQNVTLSCEQNLNHDAMYWYRQDPGQGLRLIYYSQIVNDFQKGDIAEGYSVSREKKESFPLTVTSAQKNPTAFYLCASTIASWGGYEQYFGPGTRLTVT.

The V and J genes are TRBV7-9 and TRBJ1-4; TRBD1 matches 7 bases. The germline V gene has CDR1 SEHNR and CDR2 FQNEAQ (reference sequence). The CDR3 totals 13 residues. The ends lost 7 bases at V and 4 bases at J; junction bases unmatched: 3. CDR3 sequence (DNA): TGTGCCAGCACCGGACAGGTTAATGAAAAACTGTTTTTT. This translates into CASTGQVNEKLFF.

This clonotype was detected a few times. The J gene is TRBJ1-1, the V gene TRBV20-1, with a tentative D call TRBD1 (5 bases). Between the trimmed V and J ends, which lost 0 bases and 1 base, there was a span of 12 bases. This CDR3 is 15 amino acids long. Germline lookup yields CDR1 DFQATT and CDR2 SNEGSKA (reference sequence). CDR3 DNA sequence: TGCAGTGCTAGAGATCTCCAGGGCTCGAACACTGAAGCTTTCTTT. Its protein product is CSARDLQGSNTEAFF.

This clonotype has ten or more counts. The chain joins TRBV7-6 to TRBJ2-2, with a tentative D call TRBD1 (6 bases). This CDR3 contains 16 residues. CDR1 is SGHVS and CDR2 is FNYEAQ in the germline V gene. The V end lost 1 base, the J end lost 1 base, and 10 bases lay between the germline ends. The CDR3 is CASSLVTGRNTGELFF. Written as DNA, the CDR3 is TGTGCCAGCAGCTTAGTAACAGGGAGGAACACCGGGGAGCTGTTTTTT.

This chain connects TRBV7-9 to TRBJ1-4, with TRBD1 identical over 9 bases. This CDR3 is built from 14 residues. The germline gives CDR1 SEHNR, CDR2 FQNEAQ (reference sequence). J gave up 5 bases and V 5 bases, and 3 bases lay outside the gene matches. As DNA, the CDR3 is TGTGCCAGCAGCCAGGGACAGGGAAATGAAAAACTGTTTTTT. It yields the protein CASSQGQGNEKLFF.

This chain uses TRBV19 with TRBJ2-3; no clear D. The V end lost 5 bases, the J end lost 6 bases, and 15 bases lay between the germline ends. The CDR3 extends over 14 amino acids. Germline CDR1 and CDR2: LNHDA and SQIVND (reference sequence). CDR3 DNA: TGTGCCAGTAGTGTCCGGAGCAGCTGGGATACGCAGTATTTT. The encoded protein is CASSVRSSWDTQYF.